These T cell receptor beta chains were read from a single sample in a study of metastatic and nonmetastatic thyroid tumors. TCRdb redid the clone calls on the PCR reads using MiXCR. The sample holds 10,000 to 15,000 clones, under 30% seen once. Sequences were obtained from tumor tissue. The receptors here all came from a female donor with papillary thyroid cancer or a benign thyroid nodule (not recorded which). Some clones in this sample may be carry-over from other donors' samples. The conserved cysteine and the conserved F or W are not part of the CDR3 here. D genes are given only for firm matches.

NA,TRBV6-2/TRBV6-3,ASSPDQEETQY
NA,TRBV12-3/TRBV12-4,ASSFPFDGSPLH
NA,TRBV6-9,ASSYSPTVGSHDQY
TRBD2,TRBV7-8,ASSLAVAGPYEQY
TRBD1,TRBV6-1,ASSLQGAVDTQY
NA,TRBV9,ASSTPGGANVLT
NA,TRBV9,ASSVASWADTQY
NA,TRBV2,ASGWGGPGYT
NA,TRBV28,AGILWREAF
NA,TRBV6-2/TRBV6-3,ASSYSSGYNTEAF
TRBD2,TRBV7-8,ASSDTSGMIYNEQF
TRBD2,TRBV9,ASSHTGGYNEQF
NA,TRBV2,ASTLLPGAETEAF
NA,TRBV5-4,ASSFARDTQYSNQPQH
NA,TRBV11-3,ASSLVGDGYT
NA,TRBV28,ASSLSPRWLVLTSTDTQY
NA,TRBV13,ASSFTSGGALGTDTQY
NA,TRBV20-1,SASPIDRSYEQY
NA,TRBV7-9,ASSLRTASTDTQY
TRBD2,TRBV27,ASSPLAEGAYEQY
NA,TRBV7-3,ASSSSGPREAQY
NA,TRBV11-2,ASSLVRGRANEQF
NA,TRBV20-1,SARAGNSNQPQH
TRBD1,TRBV5-1,ASSLGTGQAF
NA,TRBV28,ASFPAGRLSTDTQY
NA,TRBV20-1,SAYRSSNQPQH
TRBD2,TRBV20-1,SAGLAGAPGEQF
NA,TRBV6-1,ASSPGTRHSPLH
NA,TRBV2,ASSEQGYRTEAF
NA,TRBV4-1,ASSQLGAHGYT
NA,TRBV30,AWGVQGDQPQH
NA,TRBV11-2,ASSLGWGQPQH
NA,TRBV5-1,ASSLGTEEQY
NA,TRBV2,ASSGETQY
NA,TRBV6-1,ASSQLWTWLSGELF
NA,TRBV12-3/TRBV12-4,ASRVGAGSNQPQN
NA,TRBV3-1,ASSQGTNEKLF
NA,TRBV20-1,SASGWGGGYT
NA,TRBV5-1,ASSLLGENTEAF
NA,TRBV20-1,SARLVGATEAF
NA,TRBV28,ASSLETDVNEQF
NA,TRBV11-3,ASSLGQVDYGYT
TRBD2,TRBV9,ASSSSGSMDTQY
TRBD1,TRBV6-1,ASMGKGAPLVTEAF
NA,TRBV13,ASSSTGLLYGYT
NA,TRBV12-3/TRBV12-4,ASSFRGLSTDTQY
NA,TRBV6-1,ASSHKGQINEQF
NA,TRBV6-5,ASSYSWVMNTEAF
TRBD2,TRBV6-2/TRBV6-3,ASSYGLAGADEQF
NA,TRBV6-2/TRBV6-3,ASSLTGEGSGANVLN
NA,TRBV15,TTSPASGDGDTQY
NA,TRBV11-2,ASSLELRVNRYAEAF
NA,TRBV5-1,ASSSEAVSSYEQY